This TCR beta chain came from a study of shared clonotypes between healthy human individuals. Study summary: In total, the donors were two women and three men aged 18 to 49.

CDR1 is MNHEY, CDR2 SMNVEV, per germline (reference sequence). V lost 6 bases, J lost 5 bases, and 2 bases stayed unmatched. This CDR3 contains 13 residues. Evenly divided among several immunoSEQ plates was the genomic DNA of each subset. The authors loaded 150 to 250 ng DNA, 25,000 to 30,000 T cell genomes, into sorted-subset replicate PCRs. Clones were read by immunoSEQ multiplex PCR, and TCRdb kept only the in-frame ones, dropping some. This sample carries 800,000 or so clones, 90% to 97% of them seen once, and the ten largest clones take less than 0.3%. CD8 cells classed as naive were CD45RO-negative and positively selected for CCR7, excluding terminally differentiated effector memory CD45RA+ cells.

The chain employs TRBV27 and TRBJ2-1, with 9 bases fitting TRBD2. This sequence was found in a young man in good health. The sample comprised naive CD8+ T cells sorted from blood. The CDR3 DNA follows: TGTGCCAGCAGACTAGCGGGCAACAATGAGCAGTTCTTC. Protein product: CASRLAGNNEQFF.